A selection of T cell receptor beta chains follows, all from one sample in a study of PD-1 blockade in classical Hodgkin lymphoma. Repertoires were generated with immunoSEQ multiplex PCR, while TCRdb's copy carries only in-frame clones and drops some. This sample carries about 21,000 clones, about 70% of them seen once, and the ten largest clones take about 19%. Sequencing used peripheral blood mononuclear cells (PBMCs), obtained before the fourth cycle of nivolumab. The receptors come from a human donor with classical Hodgkin lymphoma. Both conserved end residues are part of each CDR3. D genes are given only for firm matches. Clone size is shown for a subset of rows, as once, few, many or a class of expanded clone.

d_call j_call clone_size v_call cdr3_aa cdr3_nt
TRBD1 TRBJ1-4 - TRBV6-6 CASSWGTGGDEKLFF TGTGCCAGCAGTTGGGGGACAGGGGGCGATGAAAAACTGTTTTTT
- TRBJ2-4 - TRBV19 CASSISLLAKNIQYF TGTGCCAGTAGTATAAGCCTGTTAGCCAAAAACATTCAGTACTTC
TRBD2 TRBJ2-2 - TRBV18 CASSQTSGTTGELFF TGTGCCAGCTCACAAACTAGCGGGACCACCGGGGAGCTGTTTTTT
- TRBJ2-3 - TRBV2 CASSSQGTDTQYF TGTGCCAGCAGTTCACAGGGCACAGATACGCAGTATTTT
- TRBJ2-2 - TRBV18 CASSPSGAPFSGELFF TGTGCCAGCTCACCATCGGGGGCCCCGTTTTCCGGGGAGCTGTTTTTT
- TRBJ2-5 once TRBV18 CASSPLQGRQETQYF TGTGCCAGCTCACCACTGCAGGGGAGACAAGAGACCCAGTACTTC
- TRBJ2-5 few TRBV2 CASSDYRMGETQYF TGTGCCAGCAGTGATTACCGAATGGGGGAGACCCAGTACTTC
- TRBJ1-4 - TRBV5-1 CASSLQGTNEKLFF TGCGCCAGCAGCTTGCAGGGAACTAATGAAAAACTGTTTTTT
TRBD2 TRBJ2-7 - TRBV2 CASSADAPGLAGSYEQYF TGTGCCAGCAGTGCTGATGCCCCTGGACTAGCGGGAAGTTACGAGCAGTACTTC
- TRBJ2-1 - TRBV19 CASSIFPSIGGYNEQFF TGTGCCAGTAGTATATTTCCCTCGATCGGGGGCTACAATGAGCAGTTCTTC
- TRBJ2-7 - TRBV5-1 CASSAGLYEQYF TGCGCCAGCAGCGCCGGTCTCTACGAGCAGTACTTC
- TRBJ2-7 medium-sized TRBV27 CASRPGNPTYEQYF TGTGCCAGCAGACCAGGGAACCCAACCTACGAGCAGTACTTC
TRBD2 TRBJ2-7 few TRBV27 CASSPRGAGVGSEQYF TGTGCCAGCAGTCCCCGTGGAGCGGGAGTTGGGAGCGAGCAGTACTTC
- TRBJ2-3 - TRBV29-1 CSVEGAGPDTQYF TGCAGCGTTGAGGGGGCGGGACCAGATACGCAGTATTTT
- TRBJ2-1 - TRBV18 CASSPGAELYNEQFF TGTGCCAGCTCACCAGGGGCGGAACTGTACAATGAGCAGTTCTTC
TRBD1 TRBJ1-2 - TRBV6-4 CASRPGGTVYGYTF TGTGCCAGCAGGCCTGGGGGGACAGTCTATGGCTACACCTTC
- TRBJ1-5 - TRBV28 CASRVSNQPQHF TGTGCCAGCAGGGTTAGCAATCAGCCCCAGCATTTT
- TRBJ2-7 - TRBV5-1 CASSLEGTQSSYEQYF TGCGCCAGCAGCTTGGAGGGGACACAATCCTCCTACGAGCAGTACTTC
- TRBJ1-5 - TRBV2 CASSTGAAGGPQHF TGTGCCAGCAGTACCGGGGCCGCGGGTGGGCCCCAGCATTTT
TRBD1 TRBJ1-4 - TRBV15 CATSRPGTGGPTNEKLFF TGTGCCACCAGCAGACCTGGGACAGGGGGCCCAACTAATGAAAAACTGTTTTTT
- TRBJ2-7 - TRBV19 CASSIAASSYEQYF TGTGCCAGTAGTATCGCCGCTAGCTCCTACGAGCAGTACTTC
TRBD1 TRBJ1-1 few TRBV13 CASSYTGDTEAFF TGTGCCAGCAGCTATACAGGGGACACTGAAGCTTTCTTT
- TRBJ1-1 once TRBV18 CASSPGSKTEAFF TGTGCCAGCTCACCAGGGAGTAAGACTGAAGCTTTCTTT
- TRBJ2-3 few TRBV27 CASSPGTVKTDTQYF TGTGCCAGCAGTCCCGGGACGGTAAAAACAGATACGCAGTATTTT
- TRBJ1-1 - TRBV6-5 CASRERYVDTEAFF TGTGCCAGCAGGGAACGTTATGTGGACACTGAAGCTTTCTTT
- TRBJ2-1 - TRBV2 CASSPEAGQYNEQFF TGTGCCAGCAGTCCGGAAGCGGGACAGTACAATGAGCAGTTCTTC
- TRBJ2-3 - TRBV5-1 CASSLYLGTDTQYF TGCGCCAGCAGCTTATACCTCGGCACAGATACGCAGTATTTT
- TRBJ1-1 - TRBV25-1 CASSELGGNAEAFF TGTGCCAGCAGTGAATTGGGGGGAAACGCTGAAGCTTTCTTT
TRBD2 TRBJ2-1 few TRBV7-4 CASSATSADYNEQFF TGTGCCAGCAGCGCTACTAGCGCCGACTACAATGAGCAGTTCTTC
TRBD1 TRBJ2-2 - TRBV6-1 CASSESGGYTGELFF TGTGCCAGCAGTGAATCAGGGGGATATACCGGGGAGCTGTTTTTT
- TRBJ1-1 - TRBV11-1 CASSLDRNTEAFF TGTGCCAGCAGCCTTGACAGAAACACTGAAGCTTTCTTT
- TRBJ2-3 - TRBV10-2 CASRGTSDTQYF TGCGCCAGCAGAGGGACCTCAGATACGCAGTATTTT
TRBD1 TRBJ1-6 - TRBV7-8 CASSSGQHNSPLHF TGTGCCAGCAGCTCGGGACAGCATAATTCACCCCTCCACTTT
- TRBJ2-5 - TRBV7-9 CASSPRQVQETQYF TGTGCCAGCAGTCCCAGACAGGTTCAAGAGACCCAGTACTTC
TRBD1 TRBJ1-5 - TRBV2 CASRDRVGNQPQHF TGTGCCAGCAGAGACAGGGTCGGCAATCAGCCCCAGCATTTT
TRBD1 TRBJ2-5 - TRBV18 CASSPITGVQETQYF TGTGCCAGCTCACCAATTACAGGGGTTCAAGAGACCCAGTACTTC
TRBD2 TRBJ2-3 - TRBV5-1 CASSLVASGRSDTQYF TGCGCCAGCAGCTTGGTGGCTAGCGGGAGGTCAGATACGCAGTATTTT
- TRBJ1-1 - TRBV19 CASSIGGWTEAFF TGTGCCAGTAGTATAGGGGGTTGGACTGAAGCTTTCTTT
TRBD1 TRBJ2-3 once TRBV5-4 CASSETGGAGTDTQYF TGTGCCAGCAGCGAGACAGGGGGCGCTGGCACAGATACGCAGTATTTT
TRBD1 TRBJ2-7 - TRBV28 CASTPRDRVSYEQYF TGTGCCAGCACTCCCCGGGACAGGGTCTCCTACGAGCAGTACTTC
- TRBJ2-2 few TRBV2 CASSDSRGIGPGELFF TGTGCCAGCAGTGACTCGCGGGGTATCGGCCCCGGGGAGCTGTTTTTT
TRBD2 TRBJ2-7 - TRBV18 CASSPGTSGTYEQYF TGTGCCAGCTCACCAGGGACTAGCGGAACCTACGAGCAGTACTTC
TRBD1 TRBJ2-1 - TRBV6-1 CASRDGTGSYNEQFF TGTGCCAGCAGAGACGGGACAGGCTCCTACAATGAGCAGTTCTTC
TRBD1 TRBJ1-4 - TRBV6-6 CASSYPGQVLNEKLFF TGTGCCAGCAGTTACCCCGGACAGGTTCTTAATGAAAAACTGTTTTTT
- TRBJ2-7 medium-sized TRBV4-1 CASSQVGVTPTEQYF TGCGCCAGCAGCCAAGTTGGCGTGACGCCTACCGAGCAGTACTTC
- TRBJ2-1 - TRBV6-5 CATRTNYNEQFF TGTGCTACCAGGACGAACTACAATGAGCAGTTCTTC
TRBD1 TRBJ1-3 - TRBV2 CASEDRVGNTIYF TGTGCCAGCGAGGACAGGGTTGGAAACACCATATATTTT
- TRBJ1-1 - TRBV27 CASSPSQNREAFF TGTGCCAGCAGTCCCTCCCAGAACCGTGAAGCTTTCTTT
- TRBJ2-7 - TRBV27 CASSFTGDPNYEQYF TGTGCCAGCAGTTTCACCGGGGATCCGAACTACGAGCAGTACTTC
- TRBJ1-1 - TRBV7-6 CASSLTDPIRMNTEAFF TGTGCCAGCAGCTTGACAGACCCCATTAGAATGAACACTGAAGCTTTCTTT
- TRBJ2-3 - TRBV18 CASSLYTDTQYF TGTGCCAGCTCACTTTACACAGATACGCAGTATTTT
TRBD2 TRBJ2-5 medium-sized TRBV27 CASSSGLAGGLETQYF TGTGCCAGCAGTTCGGGACTAGCGGGAGGGCTGGAGACCCAGTACTTC